This T cell receptor (beta chain) is from a study of blood T cell repertoires in COVID-19. Study overall: Material from acute and convalescent COVID-19 was sourced from the United States, Italy and Spain. The analysed material was cDNA or gDNA that came from T cells, B-cell-depleted T cells, or PBMCs.

V lost 3 bases and J lost 5; bases outside the gene matches: 8. This CDR3 comprises 15 residues. Germline CDR1 and CDR2: KGHSH and LQKENI. This clone was recorded once. In the authors' workflow: Reference gene primer amplification gave estimated nucleated cell counts. TCRdb's table, derived via immunoSEQ multiplex PCR, lists solely in-frame clones and lacks some. The V and J calls and clone size come from that table; D and trimming were worked out from the DNA. Of roughly 120,000 clones listed, roughly 80% were seen once; the top ten hold 1.9%. Material for sequencing was peripheral blood. The chain joins TRBV18 to TRBJ1-1, with 8 bases matching TRBD1. This receptor was identified in a man between 65 and 80 years old with acute or convalescent COVID-19. The CDR3 DNA reads as TGTGCCAGCTCACCGAGCTCAGGGGGCAGGACTGAAGCTTTCTTT. Its protein is CASSPSSGGRTEAFF.